Listed below are T cell receptor beta chains from one sample, sequenced in a study of CD8+ T cells in alopecia areata. Libraries were prepared by immunoSEQ multiplex PCR; TCRdb keeps only in-frame clonotypes and omits some of them. The data show about 180,000 clones, about 51% seen once. This specimen consisted of CD8+ T cells sorted from blood, obtained between weeks 51 and 54, from a patient treated with tofacitinib. These receptors originate from a human donor with alopecia areata. Each CDR3 is given with its conserved first and last residue. D genes are given only for firm matches. A row's size may be missing; if present it is once, few, many or a size class.

j_call: TRBJ2-5; clone_size: .; d_call: TRBD1; v_call: TRBV10-3; cdr3_length: 15; cdr3_nt: TGTGCCATCAGTACCCGGGACAGCATACAAGAGACCCAGTACTTC; cdr3_aa: CAISTRDSIQETQYF
j_call: TRBJ2-1; clone_size: .; d_call: TRBD2; v_call: TRBV30; cdr3_length: 14; cdr3_nt: TGTGCCTGGAGTAATAGCGGGGGGGGTTATGAGCAGTTCTTC; cdr3_aa: CAWSNSGGGYEQFF
j_call: TRBJ2-7; clone_size: .; d_call: TRBD1; v_call: TRBV7-8; cdr3_length: 13; cdr3_nt: TGTGCCAGCAGCCAGGACAGGGGGGACGAGCAGTACTTC; cdr3_aa: CASSQDRGDEQYF
j_call: TRBJ2-1; clone_size: .; d_call: TRBD2; v_call: TRBV7-2; cdr3_length: 14; cdr3_nt: TGTGCCAGCAGTTTAGCGGGGACCTACAATGAGCAGTTCTTC; cdr3_aa: CASSLAGTYNEQFF
j_call: TRBJ2-2; clone_size: .; d_call: .; v_call: TRBV29-1; cdr3_length: 16; cdr3_nt: TGCAGCGTTGCCGGGATAATGACAGGCAACACCGGGGAGCTGTTTTTT; cdr3_aa: CSVAGIMTGNTGELFF
j_call: TRBJ1-1; clone_size: .; d_call: .; v_call: TRBV1; cdr3_length: 15; cdr3_nt: TGCACCAGCAGCTCACGGGGAGCGCCGAGCACTGAAGCTTTCTTT; cdr3_aa: CTSSSRGAPSTEAFF
j_call: TRBJ1-6; clone_size: .; d_call: .; v_call: TRBV7-2; cdr3_length: 18; cdr3_nt: TGTGCCAGCAGCTTATTTGTCGGCACGAGCTCCTATAATTCACCCCTCCACTTT; cdr3_aa: CASSLFVGTSSYNSPLHF
j_call: TRBJ1-2; clone_size: .; d_call: .; v_call: TRBV9; cdr3_length: 9; cdr3_nt: TGTGCCAGCAGCCGGCAGGGCCCCTTC; cdr3_aa: CASSRQGPF
j_call: TRBJ2-7; clone_size: .; d_call: .; v_call: TRBV30; cdr3_length: 11; cdr3_nt: TGTGCCTGGAGTCATTACAGCGAGCAGTACTTC; cdr3_aa: CAWSHYSEQYF
j_call: TRBJ1-2; clone_size: .; d_call: TRBD1; v_call: TRBV6-5; cdr3_length: 16; cdr3_nt: TGTGCCAGCAGTTACGGGGGACAGGGATTGACTAAGGGCTACACCTTC; cdr3_aa: CASSYGGQGLTKGYTF
j_call: TRBJ1-1; clone_size: few; d_call: TRBD1; v_call: TRBV27; cdr3_length: 14; cdr3_nt: TGTGCCAGCAGGCTGACAGGGGGTAGGACTGAAGCTTTCTTT; cdr3_aa: CASRLTGGRTEAFF
j_call: TRBJ1-5; clone_size: .; d_call: .; v_call: TRBV19; cdr3_length: 16; cdr3_nt: TGTGCCAGTAGTACCCGACAGGCTGGGGAAAATCAGCCCCAGCATTTT; cdr3_aa: CASSTRQAGENQPQHF
j_call: TRBJ2-2; clone_size: .; d_call: .; v_call: TRBV6-6; cdr3_length: 12; cdr3_nt: TGTGCCAGCAGTAGGGTCACCGGGGAGCTGTTTTTT; cdr3_aa: CASSRVTGELFF
j_call: TRBJ2-5; clone_size: .; d_call: .; v_call: TRBV5-4; cdr3_length: 14; cdr3_nt: TGTGCCAGCAGTTTACGCACGACCCAAGAGACCCAGTACTTC; cdr3_aa: CASSLRTTQETQYF
j_call: TRBJ2-5; clone_size: .; d_call: TRBD1; v_call: TRBV5-1; cdr3_length: 15; cdr3_nt: TGCGCCAGCAGCTTGTTAGAGGGGGCGCAGGAGACCCAGTACTTC; cdr3_aa: CASSLLEGAQETQYF
j_call: TRBJ1-1; clone_size: .; d_call: .; v_call: TRBV29-1; cdr3_length: 15; cdr3_nt: TGCAGCGTTGAGTTGAGTAACAGCTGGCCCACTGAAGCTTTCTTT; cdr3_aa: CSVELSNSWPTEAFF
j_call: TRBJ1-5; clone_size: .; d_call: TRBD1; v_call: TRBV4-1; cdr3_length: 17; cdr3_nt: TGCGCCAGCAGCCAGGGAGGGACAGCATCGTTCTATCAGCCCCAGCATTTT; cdr3_aa: CASSQGGTASFYQPQHF
j_call: TRBJ2-7; clone_size: .; d_call: .; v_call: TRBV27; cdr3_length: 13; cdr3_nt: TGTGCCAGCAGTTCGACAGAGTCCTACGAGCAGTACTTC; cdr3_aa: CASSSTESYEQYF
j_call: TRBJ2-1; clone_size: .; d_call: .; v_call: TRBV6-1; cdr3_length: 16; cdr3_nt: TGTGCCAGCAGTGAGACTCCTCGAGGTTCCTACAATGAGCAGTTCTTC; cdr3_aa: CASSETPRGSYNEQFF
j_call: TRBJ2-3; clone_size: few; d_call: .; v_call: TRBV4-1; cdr3_length: 14; cdr3_nt: TGCGCCAGCAGCCCACCAGTGGGCACAGATACGCAGTATTTT; cdr3_aa: CASSPPVGTDTQYF
j_call: TRBJ2-1; clone_size: .; d_call: TRBD2; v_call: TRBV5-1; cdr3_length: 16; cdr3_nt: TGCGCCAGCAGCTTGGCCAGCGGGGGCCCCTACAATGAGCAGTTCTTC; cdr3_aa: CASSLASGGPYNEQFF
j_call: TRBJ2-3; clone_size: once; d_call: .; v_call: TRBV27; cdr3_length: 13; cdr3_nt: TGTGCCAGCAGCAGGGCTAGCACAGATACGCAGTATTTT; cdr3_aa: CASSRASTDTQYF
j_call: TRBJ2-7; clone_size: few; d_call: .; v_call: TRBV15; cdr3_length: 14; cdr3_nt: TGTGCCACCAGCAGAGCGGACCAGGTCTACGAGCAGTACTTC; cdr3_aa: CATSRADQVYEQYF
j_call: TRBJ1-5; clone_size: .; d_call: .; v_call: TRBV19; cdr3_length: 17; cdr3_nt: TGTGCCAGTAGTATTGACTCGAGTGTTTATAGCAATCAGCCCCAGCATTTT; cdr3_aa: CASSIDSSVYSNQPQHF
j_call: TRBJ2-1; clone_size: .; d_call: TRBD1; v_call: TRBV7-9; cdr3_length: 13; cdr3_nt: TGTGCCAGCAGCACCAACAGGGGCGATGAGCAGTTCTTC; cdr3_aa: CASSTNRGDEQFF
j_call: TRBJ2-3; clone_size: few; d_call: .; v_call: TRBV7-9; cdr3_length: 16; cdr3_nt: TGTGCCAGCAGCTCCCACCTGGAGGGGGAGAAAGATACGCAGTATTTT; cdr3_aa: CASSSHLEGEKDTQYF
j_call: TRBJ2-1; clone_size: few; d_call: .; v_call: TRBV29-1; cdr3_length: 14; cdr3_nt: TGCAGCGGCGTACCGACAAGCTCCTACAATGAGCAGTTCTTC; cdr3_aa: CSGVPTSSYNEQFF
j_call: TRBJ1-5; clone_size: .; d_call: TRBD1; v_call: TRBV19; cdr3_length: 14; cdr3_nt: TGTGCCAGTAGTACCCGGGACAGAAATCAGCCCCAGCATTTT; cdr3_aa: CASSTRDRNQPQHF
j_call: TRBJ2-1; clone_size: .; d_call: .; v_call: TRBV5-1; cdr3_length: 14; cdr3_nt: TGCGCCAGCAGCCTACGGCAGGGCTTTGATGAGCAGTTCTTC; cdr3_aa: CASSLRQGFDEQFF
j_call: TRBJ1-1; clone_size: .; d_call: TRBD1; v_call: TRBV19; cdr3_length: 14; cdr3_nt: TGTGCCAGTGACCTTCGGACAGGGGGCACTGAAGCTTTCTTT; cdr3_aa: CASDLRTGGTEAFF
j_call: TRBJ2-7; clone_size: .; d_call: .; v_call: TRBV5-4; cdr3_length: 14; cdr3_nt: TGTGCCAGCAGCCTCGGGTCAAACACCTACGAGCAGTACTTC; cdr3_aa: CASSLGSNTYEQYF
j_call: TRBJ1-1; clone_size: few; d_call: TRBD1; v_call: TRBV29-1; cdr3_length: 13; cdr3_nt: TGCAGCGTCCAGGACAGGGGAGGCACTGAAGCTTTCTTT; cdr3_aa: CSVQDRGGTEAFF
j_call: TRBJ2-3; clone_size: few; d_call: .; v_call: TRBV7-2; cdr3_length: 14; cdr3_nt: TGTGCCAGCAGCCCACCGATGCGCACAGATACGCAGTATTTT; cdr3_aa: CASSPPMRTDTQYF
j_call: TRBJ2-5; clone_size: .; d_call: .; v_call: TRBV7-2; cdr3_length: 12; cdr3_nt: TGTGCCAGCAGCCGCACCCAAGAGACCCAGTACTTC; cdr3_aa: CASSRTQETQYF
j_call: TRBJ1-1; clone_size: few; d_call: TRBD1; v_call: TRBV29-1; cdr3_length: 13; cdr3_nt: TGCAGCGCCTTAACGGACAGGCCTTCCGAAGCTTTCTTT; cdr3_aa: CSALTDRPSEAFF
j_call: TRBJ2-3; clone_size: .; d_call: TRBD1; v_call: TRBV7-3; cdr3_length: 15; cdr3_nt: TGTGCCAGCAGCTTGACAGGGGGCTGGGCAGATACGCAGTATTTT; cdr3_aa: CASSLTGGWADTQYF
j_call: TRBJ2-2; clone_size: few; d_call: .; v_call: TRBV13; cdr3_length: 15; cdr3_nt: TGTGCCAGCAGGGCACCACTAGTGAACACCGGGGAGCTGTTTTTT; cdr3_aa: CASRAPLVNTGELFF
j_call: TRBJ1-6; clone_size: .; d_call: .; v_call: TRBV7-8; cdr3_length: 15; cdr3_nt: TGTGCCAGCAGCTTTGCCCGGACCCTGAATTCACCCCTCCACTTT; cdr3_aa: CASSFARTLNSPLHF
j_call: TRBJ2-5; clone_size: few; d_call: .; v_call: TRBV9; cdr3_length: 13; cdr3_nt: TGTGCCAGCAGCGTACCTCTAGGGGAGACCCAGTACTTC; cdr3_aa: CASSVPLGETQYF
j_call: TRBJ2-5; clone_size: .; d_call: .; v_call: TRBV5-1; cdr3_length: 13; cdr3_nt: TGCGCCAGCAGCGTGGCAGGGATGGAGACCCAGTACTTC; cdr3_aa: CASSVAGMETQYF
j_call: TRBJ1-1; clone_size: .; d_call: .; v_call: TRBV14; cdr3_length: 15; cdr3_nt: TGTGCCAGCAGCCAAGAGGGAACATGGAACACTGAAGCTTTCTTT; cdr3_aa: CASSQEGTWNTEAFF
j_call: TRBJ2-5; clone_size: .; d_call: TRBD1; v_call: TRBV6-6; cdr3_length: 16; cdr3_nt: TGTGCCAGCAGCTTAGCCCTGGACAGGCGACGGGAGACCCAGTACTTC; cdr3_aa: CASSLALDRRRETQYF
j_call: TRBJ1-2; clone_size: .; d_call: TRBD1; v_call: TRBV2; cdr3_length: 14; cdr3_nt: TGTGCCAGCAGTGCGGGACAGGGCGCTTATGGCTACACCTTC; cdr3_aa: CASSAGQGAYGYTF
j_call: TRBJ1-2; clone_size: .; d_call: TRBD1; v_call: TRBV18; cdr3_length: 15; cdr3_nt: TGTGCCAGCTCACCCCCGGGACAGCTCGACTATGGCTACACCTTC; cdr3_aa: CASSPPGQLDYGYTF
j_call: TRBJ2-5; clone_size: .; d_call: TRBD1; v_call: TRBV7-9; cdr3_length: 14; cdr3_nt: TGTGCCAGCAGCTTAGTGGACAGGGGGGAGACCCAGTACTTC; cdr3_aa: CASSLVDRGETQYF
j_call: TRBJ2-5; clone_size: .; d_call: .; v_call: TRBV13; cdr3_length: 13; cdr3_nt: TGTGCCAGCAGCTTAAGCCTAGCTCAGACCCAGTACTTC; cdr3_aa: CASSLSLAQTQYF
j_call: TRBJ1-1; clone_size: .; d_call: TRBD1; v_call: TRBV9; cdr3_length: 16; cdr3_nt: TGTGCCAGCAGCCCGAGTTGGACAGGGAGTGGCCCTGAAGCTTTCTTT; cdr3_aa: CASSPSWTGSGPEAFF
j_call: TRBJ1-1; clone_size: .; d_call: .; v_call: TRBV27; cdr3_length: 14; cdr3_nt: TGTGCCAGCAGTCTCGCGACATGGAACACTGAAGCTTTCTTT; cdr3_aa: CASSLATWNTEAFF
j_call: TRBJ2-5; clone_size: .; d_call: .; v_call: TRBV4-1; cdr3_length: 13; cdr3_nt: TGCGCCAGCAGCCCTCGAGGGGCGGAGACCCAGTACTTC; cdr3_aa: CASSPRGAETQYF
j_call: TRBJ1-4; clone_size: .; d_call: .; v_call: TRBV25-1; cdr3_length: 12; cdr3_nt: TGTGCCAGCAGTCCAGAGGGGGAAAAACTGTTTTTT; cdr3_aa: CASSPEGEKLFF
j_call: TRBJ2-3; clone_size: .; d_call: .; v_call: TRBV5-1; cdr3_length: 16; cdr3_nt: TGCGCCAGCAGCTTGAGGACTAACCAAAGATCAGATACGCAGTATTTT; cdr3_aa: CASSLRTNQRSDTQYF
j_call: TRBJ1-5; clone_size: .; d_call: .; v_call: TRBV27; cdr3_length: 18; cdr3_nt: TGTGCCAGCAGTTTTCTGGGGTCTCTTTCCTATAGCAATCAGCCCCAGCATTTT; cdr3_aa: CASSFLGSLSYSNQPQHF
j_call: TRBJ2-5; clone_size: .; d_call: .; v_call: TRBV7-2; cdr3_length: 16; cdr3_nt: TGTGCCAGCAGCTTAGTAGAGGGGGGCGCCAGGGAGACCCAGTACTTC; cdr3_aa: CASSLVEGGARETQYF
j_call: TRBJ2-7; clone_size: .; d_call: TRBD1; v_call: TRBV29-1; cdr3_length: 14; cdr3_nt: TGCAGCGTAGCTGGGGGACAGGGCCCCCTCGAGCAGTACTTC; cdr3_aa: CSVAGGQGPLEQYF
j_call: TRBJ1-5; clone_size: .; d_call: TRBD1; v_call: TRBV15; cdr3_length: 15; cdr3_nt: TGTGCCACCTCTACCGGGACAGTTAGCAATCAGCCCCAGCATTTT; cdr3_aa: CATSTGTVSNQPQHF